This TCR beta chain was captured in a study of identifying expanded T cells in peripheral blood. The study's findings and limits: About 1.3 clones differed between technical replicates, versus around 15 and 18 over time. Variance in clone template counts between roughly two-week samples significantly increased with total template count across all healthy donors.

The protocol was immunoSEQ multiplex PCR, while the TCRdb copy is restricted to in-frame clones and leaves out a portion. The sample gives tens of thousands of clones, roughly 90% of which show up once; approximately 2.6% is in the top ten. CDR3 size: 14 residues. The V end lost 6 bases, the J end lost 6 bases, and 18 bases lay between the germline ends. Germline V CDR1 and CDR2: LNHDA, SQIVND (reference sequence). Concerning this clone itself: The target antigen is unknown.

The source of this sequence is a person aged 18 to 70 in good health. Sequenced sample: blood. The chain uses TRBV19 and TRBJ2-7; possible D gene TRBD1, 6 bases. The CDR3 nucleotides are TGTGCCAGTAGCTCAGGGGTCGGGACGGGCGAGCAGTACTTC. This encodes CASSSGVGTGEQYF.